These 5 T cell receptor beta chains came from one sample sequenced in a study of Graves' ophthalmopathy and Graves' hyperthyroidism. The authors amplified TCR beta CDR3 regions, and they did so from RNA transcripts for repertoire sequencing. An initial RT-PCR round employing HTBI primers preceded a second-round multiplex PCR. TCRdb re-called the multiplex PCR reads through MiXCR, storing one row per CDR3 protein. The sample consists of 150,000 to 200,000 distinct CDR3 sequences, approximately 40% of them appearing once. The sample taken for sequencing was peripheral blood. The receptors shown here come from a young man with Graves' ophthalmopathy.

This chain links TRBV19 with TRBJ1-1; D is unresolved. CDR1 is LNHDA, CDR2 SQIVND, per germline (reference sequence). There are 16 residues in the CDR3. Trimming removed 3 bases from V and 2 bases from J, with 16 bases in between. CDR3 DNA sequence: TGTGCCAGTAGTATTTTCTCGGGCAGGAGCAACACTGAAGCTTTCTTT. Its protein is CASSIFSGRSNTEAFF.

The chain joins TRBV11-1 to TRBJ1-2, with TRBD1 as a possible D gene (5 bases). CDR1 and CDR2 from the germline V gene are SGHAT and FQDESV (reference sequence). The CDR3 contains 14 residues. V gave up 0 bases and J gave up 2 bases, with 7 bases separating them. The CDR3 bases are TGTGCCAGCAGCTTAGCGACAGACAACTATGGCTACACCTTC. It translates to CASSLATDNYGYTF.

Many counts were recorded for this clonotype. V and J are TRBV6-5 and TRBJ2-7; TRBD2 is a possible D gene (6 bases). CDR3 length equals 13 residues. Trimming pared 2 bases from V and 6 bases from J, leaving 11 bases between. The germline gives CDR1 MNHEY, CDR2 SVGAGI. Here the CDR3 reads CASSYPGGTEQYF. As DNA, the CDR3 is TGTGCCAGCAGTTACCCAGGCGGGACCGAGCAGTACTTC.

In DNA, the CDR3 is TGTGCCAGCAGTTCCACCCGGGTGTGGGGGGACTATGGCTACACCTTC. Its protein product is CASSSTRVWGDYGYTF. The genes are TRBV28 and TRBJ1-2; tentatively, D is TRBD1 (5 bases). The CDR3 runs 16 residues. Per the germline V gene, CDR1 is MDHEN and CDR2 is SYDVKM. Deletions cut 4 bases from V and 3 bases from J, with 18 bases between.

The chain carries TRBV6-1 and TRBJ2-7; TRBD2 matches at 10 bases. This CDR3 has 15 residues. Germline CDR1 and CDR2: MNHNS and SASEGT. V trimming: 6 bases; J trimming: 0 bases; junction bases outside the gene matches: 5. As DNA, the CDR3 is TGTGCCAGCAGCCCGACTAGCGGGTTCTCCTACGAGCAGTACTTC. Translating gives CASSPTSGFSYEQYF.